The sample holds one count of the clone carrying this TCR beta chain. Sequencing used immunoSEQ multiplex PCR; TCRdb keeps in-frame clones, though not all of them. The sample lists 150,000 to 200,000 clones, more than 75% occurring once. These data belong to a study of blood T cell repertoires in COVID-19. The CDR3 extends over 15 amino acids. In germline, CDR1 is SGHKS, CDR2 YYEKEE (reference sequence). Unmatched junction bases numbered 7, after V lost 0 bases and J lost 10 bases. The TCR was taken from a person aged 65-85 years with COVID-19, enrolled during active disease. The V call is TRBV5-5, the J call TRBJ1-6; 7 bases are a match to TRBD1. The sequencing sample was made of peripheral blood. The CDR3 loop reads CASSLGAGGRSPLHF. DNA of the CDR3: TGTGCCAGCAGCTTGGGGGCAGGGGGTCGGTCACCCCTCCACTTT.